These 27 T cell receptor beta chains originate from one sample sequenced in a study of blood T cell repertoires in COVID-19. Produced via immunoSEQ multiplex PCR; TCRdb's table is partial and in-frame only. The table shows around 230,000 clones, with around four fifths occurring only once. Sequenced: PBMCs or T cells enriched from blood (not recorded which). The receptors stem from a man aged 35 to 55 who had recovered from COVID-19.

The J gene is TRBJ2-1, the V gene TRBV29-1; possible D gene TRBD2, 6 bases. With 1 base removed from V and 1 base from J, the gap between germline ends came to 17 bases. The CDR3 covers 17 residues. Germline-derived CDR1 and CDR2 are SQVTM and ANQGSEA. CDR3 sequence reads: CSVEGVRSGPSYNEQFF. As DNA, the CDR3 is TGCAGCGTTGAAGGAGTCCGGAGCGGGCCTTCCTACAATGAGCAGTTCTTC.

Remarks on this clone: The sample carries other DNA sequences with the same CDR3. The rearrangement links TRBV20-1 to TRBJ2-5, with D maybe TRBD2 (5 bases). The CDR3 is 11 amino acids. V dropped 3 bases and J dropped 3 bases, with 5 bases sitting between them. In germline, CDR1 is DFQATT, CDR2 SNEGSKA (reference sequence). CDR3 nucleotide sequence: TGCAGTGCTAGCGGGGAAGAGACCCAGTACTTC. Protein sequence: CSASGEETQYF.

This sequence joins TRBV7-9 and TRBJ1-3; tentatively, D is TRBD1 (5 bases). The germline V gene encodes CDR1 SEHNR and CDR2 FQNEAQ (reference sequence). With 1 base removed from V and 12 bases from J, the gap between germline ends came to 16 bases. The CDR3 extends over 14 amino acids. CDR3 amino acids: CASSLGFGLGGIYF. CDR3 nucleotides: TGTGCCAGCAGCTTAGGGTTCGGGCTCGGGGGCATATATTTT.

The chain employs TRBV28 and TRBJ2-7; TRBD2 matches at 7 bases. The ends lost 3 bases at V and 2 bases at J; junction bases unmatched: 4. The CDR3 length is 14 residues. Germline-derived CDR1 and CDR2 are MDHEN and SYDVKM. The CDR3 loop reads CASSFAGEAYEQYF. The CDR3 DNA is TGTGCCAGCAGTTTTGCGGGAGAGGCCTACGAGCAGTACTTC.

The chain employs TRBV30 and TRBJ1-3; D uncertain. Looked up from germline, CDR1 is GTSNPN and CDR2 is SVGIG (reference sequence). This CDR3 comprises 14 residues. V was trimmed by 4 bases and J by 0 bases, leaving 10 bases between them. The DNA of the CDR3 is TGTGCCTGGACCCTGTTCGGCTCTGGAAACACCATATATTTT. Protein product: CAWTLFGSGNTIYF.

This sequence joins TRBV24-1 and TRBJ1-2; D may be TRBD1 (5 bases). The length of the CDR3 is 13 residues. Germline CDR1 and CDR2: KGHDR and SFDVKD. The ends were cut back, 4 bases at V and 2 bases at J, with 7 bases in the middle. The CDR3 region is CATSDRANYGYTF. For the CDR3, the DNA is TGTGCCACCAGTGACAGGGCCAACTATGGCTACACCTTC.

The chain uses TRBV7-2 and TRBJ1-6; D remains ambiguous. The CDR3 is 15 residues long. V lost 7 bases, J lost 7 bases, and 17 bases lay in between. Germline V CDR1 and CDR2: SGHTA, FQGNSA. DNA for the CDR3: TGTGCCAGCACCAAGTTCCGCCCGACAAATTCACCCCTCCACTTT. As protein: CASTKFRPTNSPLHF.

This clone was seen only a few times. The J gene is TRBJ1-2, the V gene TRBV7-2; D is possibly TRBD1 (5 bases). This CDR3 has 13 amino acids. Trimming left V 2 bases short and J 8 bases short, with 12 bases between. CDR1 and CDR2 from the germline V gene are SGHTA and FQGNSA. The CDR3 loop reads CASSLILGGGYTF. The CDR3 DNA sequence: TGTGCCAGCAGCTTAATTCTTGGGGGGGGCTACACCTTC.

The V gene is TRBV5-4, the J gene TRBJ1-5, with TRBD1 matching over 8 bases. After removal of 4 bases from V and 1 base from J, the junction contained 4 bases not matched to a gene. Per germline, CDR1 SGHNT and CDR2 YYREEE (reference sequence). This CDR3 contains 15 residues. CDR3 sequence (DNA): TGTGCCAGCAGCCGGACAGGGAAGAGCAATCAGCCCCAGCATTTT. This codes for CASSRTGKSNQPQHF.

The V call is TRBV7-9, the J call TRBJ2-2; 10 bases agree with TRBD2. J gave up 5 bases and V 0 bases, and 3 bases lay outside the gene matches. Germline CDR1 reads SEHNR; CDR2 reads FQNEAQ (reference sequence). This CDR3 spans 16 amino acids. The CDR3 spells CASSLARLAGTGELFF. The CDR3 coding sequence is TGTGCCAGCAGCTTAGCCAGACTAGCGGGTACCGGGGAGCTGTTTTTT. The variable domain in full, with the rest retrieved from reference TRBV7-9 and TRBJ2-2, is DTGVSQNPRHKITKRGQNVTFRCDPISEHNRLYWYRQTLGQGPEFLTYFQNEAQLEKSRLLSDRFSAERPKGSFSTLEIQRTEQGDSAMYLCASSLARLAGTGELFFGEGSRLTVL.

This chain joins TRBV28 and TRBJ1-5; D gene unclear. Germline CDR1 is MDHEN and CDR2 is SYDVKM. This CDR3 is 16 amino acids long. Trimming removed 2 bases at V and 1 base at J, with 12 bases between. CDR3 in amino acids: CASSLLGVASNQPQHF. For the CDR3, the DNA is TGTGCCAGCAGTTTACTCGGGGTAGCGAGCAATCAGCCCCAGCATTTT.

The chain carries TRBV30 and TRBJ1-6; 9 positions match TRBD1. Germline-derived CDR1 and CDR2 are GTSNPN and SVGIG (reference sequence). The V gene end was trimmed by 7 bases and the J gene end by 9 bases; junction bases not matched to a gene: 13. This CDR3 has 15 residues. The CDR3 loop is CALGRRDRAPSPLHF. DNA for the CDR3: TGTGCCTTGGGCCGGCGGGACAGGGCCCCTTCACCCCTCCACTTT. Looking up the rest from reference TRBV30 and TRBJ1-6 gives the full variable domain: SQTIHQWPATLVQPVGSPLSLECTVEGTSNPNLYWYRQAAGRGLQLLFYSVGIGQISSEVPQNLSASRPQDRQFILSSKKLLLSDSGFYLCALGRRDRAPSPLHFGNGTRLTVT.

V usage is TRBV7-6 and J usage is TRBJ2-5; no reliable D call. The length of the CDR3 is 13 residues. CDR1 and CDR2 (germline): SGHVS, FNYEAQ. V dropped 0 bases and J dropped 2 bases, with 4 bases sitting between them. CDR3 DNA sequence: TGTGCCAGCAGCTTAGCGAGACAAGAGACCCAGTACTTC. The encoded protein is CASSLARQETQYF.

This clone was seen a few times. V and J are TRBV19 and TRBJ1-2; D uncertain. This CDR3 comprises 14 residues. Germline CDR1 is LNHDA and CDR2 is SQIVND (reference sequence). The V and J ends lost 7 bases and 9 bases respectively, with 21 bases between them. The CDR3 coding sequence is TGTGCCAGTATGACGGGAAGGCCGGCTTTGAGCTACACCTTC. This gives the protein CASMTGRPALSYTF.

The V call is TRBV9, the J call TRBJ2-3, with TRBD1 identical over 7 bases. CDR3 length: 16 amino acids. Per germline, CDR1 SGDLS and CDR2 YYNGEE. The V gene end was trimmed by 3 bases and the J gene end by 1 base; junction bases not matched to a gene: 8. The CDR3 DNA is TGTGCCAGCAGCGCAACCGGACAGGCCGGCACAGATACGCAGTATTTT. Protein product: CASSATGQAGTDTQYF.

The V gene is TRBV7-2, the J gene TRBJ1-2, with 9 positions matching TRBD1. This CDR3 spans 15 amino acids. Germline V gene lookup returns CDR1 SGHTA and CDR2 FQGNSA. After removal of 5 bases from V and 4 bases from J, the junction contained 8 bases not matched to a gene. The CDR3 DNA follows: TGTGCCAGCAGCCCTCTGACAGGGGGGACCTATGGCTACACCTTC. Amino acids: CASSPLTGGTYGYTF.

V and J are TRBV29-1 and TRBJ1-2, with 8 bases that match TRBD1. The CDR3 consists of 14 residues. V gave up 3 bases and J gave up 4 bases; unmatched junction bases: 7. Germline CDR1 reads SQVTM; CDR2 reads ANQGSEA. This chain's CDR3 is CSVEIDRGGYGYTF. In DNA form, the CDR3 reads TGCAGCGTTGAGATTGACAGGGGTGGCTATGGCTACACCTTC. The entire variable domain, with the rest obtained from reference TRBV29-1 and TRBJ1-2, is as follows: SAVISQKPSRDICQRGTSLTIQCQVDSQVTMMFWYRQQPGQSLTLIATANQGSEATYESGFVIDKFPISRPNLTFSTLTVSNMSPEDSSIYLCSVEIDRGGYGYTFGSGTRLTVV.

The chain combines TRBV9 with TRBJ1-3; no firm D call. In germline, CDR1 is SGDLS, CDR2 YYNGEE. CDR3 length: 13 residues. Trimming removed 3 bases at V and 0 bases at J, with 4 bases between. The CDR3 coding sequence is TGTGCCAGCAGCGACAGCTCTGGAAACACCATATATTTT. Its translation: CASSDSSGNTIYF.

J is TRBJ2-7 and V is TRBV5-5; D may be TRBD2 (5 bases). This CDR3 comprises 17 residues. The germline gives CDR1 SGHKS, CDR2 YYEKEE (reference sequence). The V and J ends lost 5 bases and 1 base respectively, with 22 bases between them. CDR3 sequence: CASRTELLTGSSYEQYF. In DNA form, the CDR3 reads TGTGCCAGCAGGACTGAACTTTTAACGGGATCATCCTACGAGCAGTACTTC. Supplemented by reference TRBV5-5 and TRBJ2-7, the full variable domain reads DAGVTQSPTHLIKTRGQQVTLRCSPISGHKSVSWYQQVLGQGPQFIFQYYEKEERGRGNFPDRFSARQFPNYSSELNVNALLLGDSALYLCASRTELLTGSSYEQYFGPGTRLTVT.

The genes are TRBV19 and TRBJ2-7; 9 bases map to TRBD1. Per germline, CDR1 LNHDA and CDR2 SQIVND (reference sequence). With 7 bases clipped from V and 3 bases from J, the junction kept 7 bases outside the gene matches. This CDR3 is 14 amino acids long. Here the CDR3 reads CASTSGTGNYEQYF. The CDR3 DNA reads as TGTGCCAGTACCTCCGGGACAGGGAACTACGAGCAGTACTTC. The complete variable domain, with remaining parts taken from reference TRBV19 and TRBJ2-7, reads DGGITQSPKYLFRKEGQNVTLSCEQNLNHDAMYWYRQDPGQGLRLIYYSQIVNDFQKGDIAEGYSVSREKKESFPLTVTSAQKNPTAFYLCASTSGTGNYEQYFGPGTRLTVT.

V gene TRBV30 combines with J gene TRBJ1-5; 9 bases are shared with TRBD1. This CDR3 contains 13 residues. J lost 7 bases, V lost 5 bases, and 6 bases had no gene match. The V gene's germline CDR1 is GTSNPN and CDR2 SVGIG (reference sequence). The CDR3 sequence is CAWGGTGNQPQHF. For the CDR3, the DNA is TGTGCCTGGGGAGGGACAGGGAACCAGCCCCAGCATTTT.

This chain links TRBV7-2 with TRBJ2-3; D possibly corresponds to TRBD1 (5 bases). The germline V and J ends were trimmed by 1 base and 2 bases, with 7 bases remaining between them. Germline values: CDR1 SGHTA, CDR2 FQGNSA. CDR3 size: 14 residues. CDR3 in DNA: TGTGCCAGCAGCTTAGGACAGAACACAGATACGCAGTATTTT. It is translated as CASSLGQNTDTQYF.

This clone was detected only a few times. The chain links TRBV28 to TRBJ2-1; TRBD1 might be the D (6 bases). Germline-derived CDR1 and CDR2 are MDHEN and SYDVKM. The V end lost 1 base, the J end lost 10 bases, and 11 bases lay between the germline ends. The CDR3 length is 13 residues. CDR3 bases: TGTGCCAGCAGTTTATCGGTAGACAGGGAGCAGTTCTTC. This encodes CASSLSVDREQFF.

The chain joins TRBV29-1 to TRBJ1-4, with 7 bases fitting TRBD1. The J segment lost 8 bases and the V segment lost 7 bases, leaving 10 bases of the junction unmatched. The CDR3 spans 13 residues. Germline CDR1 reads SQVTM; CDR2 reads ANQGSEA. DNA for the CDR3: TGCAGCGCTACGGGACAGCAAAGGGAAAAACTGTTTTTT. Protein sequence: CSATGQQREKLFF.

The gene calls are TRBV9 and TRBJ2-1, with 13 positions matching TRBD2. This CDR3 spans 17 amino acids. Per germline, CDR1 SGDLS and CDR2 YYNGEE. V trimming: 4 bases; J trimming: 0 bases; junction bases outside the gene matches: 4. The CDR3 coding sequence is TGTGCCAGCAGCCTCGGACTAGCGGGGGCCTCCTACAATGAGCAGTTCTTC. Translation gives CASSLGLAGASYNEQFF. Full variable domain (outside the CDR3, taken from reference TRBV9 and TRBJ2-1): DSGVTQTPKHLITATGQRVTLRCSPRSGDLSVYWYQQSLDQGLQFLIQYYNGEERAKGNILERFSAQQFPDLHSELNLSSLELGDSALYFCASSLGLAGASYNEQFFGPGTRLTVL.

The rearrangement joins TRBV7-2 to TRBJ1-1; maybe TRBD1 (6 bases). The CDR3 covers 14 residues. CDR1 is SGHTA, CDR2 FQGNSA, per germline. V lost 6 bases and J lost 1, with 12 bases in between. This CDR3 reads CASRAVGANTEAFF. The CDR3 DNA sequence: TGTGCCAGCAGGGCCGTGGGGGCGAACACTGAAGCTTTCTTT. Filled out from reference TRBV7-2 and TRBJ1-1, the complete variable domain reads GAGVSQSPSNKVTEKGKDVELRCDPISGHTALYWYRQSLGQGLEFLIYFQGNSAPDKSGLPSDRFSAERTGGSVSTLTIQRTQQEDSAVYLCASRAVGANTEAFFGQGTRLTVV.

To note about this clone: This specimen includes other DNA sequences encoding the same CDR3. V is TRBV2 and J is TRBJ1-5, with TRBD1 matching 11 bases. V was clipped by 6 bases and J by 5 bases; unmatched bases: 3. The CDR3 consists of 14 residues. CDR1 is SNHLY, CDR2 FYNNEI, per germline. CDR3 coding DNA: TGTGCCAGCAGCGGGACAGGGGGGGATCAGCCCCAGCATTTT. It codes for CASSGTGGDQPQHF.